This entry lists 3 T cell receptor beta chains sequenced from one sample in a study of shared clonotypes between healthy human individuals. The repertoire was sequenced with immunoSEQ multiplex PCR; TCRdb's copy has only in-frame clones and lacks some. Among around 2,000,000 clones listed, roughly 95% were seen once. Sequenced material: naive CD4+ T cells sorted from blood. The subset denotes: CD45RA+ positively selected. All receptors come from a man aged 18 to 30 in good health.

As DNA, the CDR3 is TGTGCCAGCAGTCCACTGCGGCAGGGGGGAGGCTACACCTTC. Translation gives CASSPLRQGGGYTF. V usage is TRBV6-5 and J usage is TRBJ1-2; TRBD1 agrees at 7 bases. V dropped 5 bases and J dropped 8; count of bases not matched to a gene: 11. Looked up from germline, CDR1 is MNHEY and CDR2 is SVGAGI. CDR3 length: 14 residues.

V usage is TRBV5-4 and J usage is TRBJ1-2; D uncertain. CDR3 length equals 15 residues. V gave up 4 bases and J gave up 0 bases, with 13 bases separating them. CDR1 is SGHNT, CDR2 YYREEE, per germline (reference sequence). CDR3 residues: CASSLAQNANYGYTF. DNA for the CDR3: TGTGCCAGCAGCCTTGCGCAGAACGCTAACTATGGCTACACCTTC. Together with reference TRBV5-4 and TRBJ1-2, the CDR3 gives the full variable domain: ETGVTQSPTHLIKTRGQQVTLRCSSQSGHNTVSWYQQALGQGPQFIFQYYREEENGRGNFPPRFSGLQFPNYSSELNVNALELDDSALYLCASSLAQNANYGYTFGSGTRLTVV.

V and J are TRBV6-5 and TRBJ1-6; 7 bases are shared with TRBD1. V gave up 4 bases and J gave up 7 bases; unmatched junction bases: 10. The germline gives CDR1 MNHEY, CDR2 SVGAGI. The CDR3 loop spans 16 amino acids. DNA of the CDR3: TGTGCCAGCAGTTCTATGTCCGGGACAGTAAATTCACCCCTCCACTTT. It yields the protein CASSSMSGTVNSPLHF.